This T cell receptor (beta chain) is from a study of blood T cell repertoires in COVID-19 (dated by TCRdb to about 2020). At the level of the whole study: Samples from collaborators originated in the United States, Italy and Spain and spanned both the acute and convalescent phases of COVID-19. The dataset comprised deeply sampled blood TCRbeta repertoires from subjects exposed to, actively infected with, or recovered from COVID-19. The sample metadata nearly always contained a de-identified subject ID, COVID-19 status, age in years and sex. The samples were drawn from two sources: the first 160 participants of the ongoing ImmuneRACE study, and 1,254 subjects contributed by 6 global collaborators. Where available, HLA class I and class II types were obtained from metadata supplied by the sample provider rather than from assay-based typing. The repertoires were released in a freely available public database meant as a resource for research on the immune response to SARS-CoV-2. The material from the prospective study consisted of cDNA or gDNA derived from T cells, B-cell-depleted T cells, or PBMCs. General study outcomes and caveats: How much clinical and demographic metadata was included differed by source and by participant, and the metadata was provided uncurated.

The CDR3 numbers 17 residues from cysteine through phenylalanine. The kept DNA is CDR3 alone, 51 bases in frame from the first base. CDR1 and CDR2 (MNHNY, SVGAGI) derive from the germline V gene (reference sequence). V loses 5 bases of germline sequence and J loses 2 bases, and the interval between the two ends is 22 bases. About this clone itself: There is no known antigen for this receptor. Qualities for individual bases were not recorded, and no much larger clone is one base off.

TCRbeta CDR3 regions were amplified from genomic DNA by means of the immunoSEQ Assay, a bias-controlled multiplex PCR. The source study handled its data this way. The number of nucleated cells in each sample was estimated by amplification of reference gene primers within the assay. Sequence reads were collapsed and filtered to measure the absolute abundance of every unique TCRbeta CDR3 rearrangement. For each sample, productive Simpson clonality was calculated as the square root of Simpson's diversity index across productive rearrangements. The immuneACCESS repertoire file appears here via TCRdb, limited to in-frame rearrangements. These files lack a portion of the clones; in checked studies, under half of the deficit traces to unresolved V genes, and the cause of the others is not known. V, J and clone size are taken as reported in that table, and D and trimming were inferred from the DNA itself. In this sample the table shows about 150,000 clones, roughly 90% of which occur a single time. The ten largest clones capture about 4.6% of the sample.

Each collaborating institution followed its own protocols to collect whole blood in K2EDTA tubes. For TCRbeta analysis, collaborator samples were shipped as frozen whole blood, as isolated PBMCs, or as DNA extracted from either sample type. The specimen was peripheral blood. This receptor was taken from a woman aged 55-70 years with active or convalescent COVID-19. The receptor chain draws on TRBV6-6 and TRBJ2-7; the D region possibly corresponds to TRBD1 (6 bases align). CDR3 loop: CASSHGRSRTAAYEQYF. The DNA reads as follows: TGTGCCAGCAGTCACGGGCGGTCGAGGACAGCCGCCTACGAGCAGTACTTC.